The 26 T cell receptor beta chains in this list originate from one sample, sequenced in a study of blood T cell repertoires in COVID-19. Here immunoSEQ multiplex PCR was the method, and the copy in TCRdb shows in-frame clones only, minus some. The sample consists of more than 75,000 clones, more than 75% of them appearing once. Sequenced sample: peripheral blood. These receptors all come from a man aged 55 to 69 with acute or convalescent COVID-19.

This chain joins TRBV4-3 and TRBJ2-2; D remains ambiguous. The CDR3 contains 14 residues. V shed 1 base and J shed 6 bases, with 9 bases lying between them. Germline CDR1 and CDR2: LGHNA and YSLEER. The CDR3, as DNA: TGCGCCAGCAGCCAAGTCGTGTATGCCGGGGAGCTGTTTTTT. Amino acids: CASSQVVYAGELFF.

The table lists this clone with a few counts. This rearrangement joins TRBV4-1 to TRBJ1-1; D is ambiguous. Between the trimmed V and J ends, which lost 1 base and 10 bases, there was a span of 10 bases. The germline gives CDR1 MGHRA, CDR2 YSYEKL. There are 12 residues in the CDR3. The CDR3 DNA follows: TGCGCCAGCAGCCAAGTAGAGAACAGAGCTTTCTTT. It yields the protein CASSQVENRAFF.

In its sample, this clone was seen a few times. V gene TRBV19 combines with J gene TRBJ1-5, with D perhaps matching TRBD1 (5 bases). Germline CDR1 is LNHDA and CDR2 is SQIVND (reference sequence). The CDR3 has 15 residues. Trimming took off 3 bases at V and 6 bases at J, with 15 bases between the two ends. CDR3 DNA: TGTGCCAGTAGTATGCAACAGGCGAAGGCTCAGCCCCAGCATTTT. Its protein is CASSMQQAKAQPQHF.

V and J are TRBV3-1 (or the pseudogene TRBV3-2) and TRBJ2-3; the D is unclear. CDR1 LGHDT and CDR2 YNNKEL come from the germline V gene (reference sequence). The length of the CDR3 is 16 residues. V was cut by 1 base and J by 4 bases, with 15 bases left in between. The CDR3: CASSQGRLPGPDTQYF. CDR3 in DNA: TGTGCCAGCAGCCAAGGAAGACTCCCCGGCCCAGATACGCAGTATTTT.

This clone occurred a few times. The rearrangement uses TRBV30 and TRBJ2-3; TRBD2 aligns across 10 bases. There are 13 residues in the CDR3. V shed 0 bases, J shed 8 bases, and the junction held 2 bases outside the gene matches. From germline, CDR1 is GTSNPN and CDR2 SVGIG (reference sequence). For the CDR3, the DNA is TGTGCCTGGAGTGTGGCTAGCGGGGGTACGCAGTATTTT. Encoded protein: CAWSVASGGTQYF.

This clone was seen a few times. The chain uses TRBV18 and TRBJ2-1; D is possibly TRBD2 (6 bases). Germline V lookup: CDR1 KGHSH, CDR2 LQKENI. V was pared by 3 bases and J by 2 bases, with 20 bases between. This CDR3 is built from 18 residues. The CDR3 reads CASSPVGRTTSTYNEQFF. The CDR3 DNA follows: TGTGCCAGCTCACCCGTGGGAAGGACTACTTCCACCTACAATGAGCAGTTCTTC.

The rearrangement uses TRBV9 and TRBJ1-2; D is uncertain. The CDR3 is 13 residues long. Trimming took off 0 bases at V and 8 bases at J, with 11 bases between the two ends. The germline V gene encodes CDR1 SGDLS and CDR2 YYNGEE. CDR3 in DNA: TGTGCCAGCAGCGTAGCCTGGATGGGCGGCTACACCTTC. This gives the protein CASSVAWMGGYTF. Together with reference TRBV9 and TRBJ1-2, the CDR3 gives the full variable domain: DSGVTQTPKHLITATGQRVTLRCSPRSGDLSVYWYQQSLDQGLQFLIQYYNGEERAKGNILERFSAQQFPDLHSELNLSSLELGDSALYFCASSVAWMGGYTFGSGTRLTVV.

This clone appeared a few times. The chain combines TRBV27 with TRBJ1-2; perhaps TRBD1 as D (6 bases). The CDR3 is 15 residues long. The germline gives CDR1 MNHEY, CDR2 SMNVEV (reference sequence). V lost 4 bases, J lost 7 bases, and 19 bases lay in between. The CDR3 DNA is TGTGCCAGCAGTTCTGGAGCCTCAGGGGAAGGTGGCTACACCTTC. This translates into CASSSGASGEGGYTF.

The gene calls are TRBV27 and TRBJ2-3, with D possibly TRBD1 on 8 matching bases. With 2 bases removed from V and 3 bases from J, the gap between germline ends came to 12 bases. This CDR3 has 15 amino acids. Germline V CDR1 and CDR2: MNHEY, SMNVEV (reference sequence). Here the CDR3 reads CASSLGQGGTDTQYF. CDR3 in DNA: TGTGCCAGCAGTTTAGGACAGGGAGGGACAGATACGCAGTATTTT.

This clone has just a few counts. The CDR3 loop is CASSLEAGLGYTF. The CDR3 region has the DNA TGTGCCAGCAGCTTGGAGGCAGGGCTTGGCTACACCTTC. The chain carries TRBV5-6 and TRBJ1-2; a weak D match, TRBD1 (5 bases). Per germline, CDR1 SGHDT and CDR2 YYEEEE. The length of the CDR3 is 13 residues. Deletions cut 0 bases from V and 7 bases from J, with 10 bases between.

This chain uses TRBV4-3 with TRBJ2-3; TRBD2 might be the D (5 bases). The V end lost 4 bases, the J end lost 4 bases, and 15 bases lay between the germline ends. Germline lookup yields CDR1 LGHNA and CDR2 YSLEER. This CDR3 is 15 amino acids long. The CDR3 protein is CASSPSRVRADTQYF. In DNA form, the CDR3 reads TGCGCCAGCAGCCCCAGCCGCGTGAGGGCAGATACGCAGTATTTT.

This chain joins TRBV18 and TRBJ2-1; 7 positions match TRBD2. The CDR3 loop spans 15 amino acids. Germline values: CDR1 KGHSH, CDR2 LQKENI. Trimming took 3 bases from V and 4 from J; bases not matched to a gene: 6. CDR3 residues: CASSPSSGSYNEQFF. DNA for the CDR3: TGTGCCAGCTCACCTTCTAGCGGATCGTACAATGAGCAGTTCTTC.

This clone appeared once. V and J are TRBV28 and TRBJ2-7, with D tentatively TRBD2 (6 bases). Germline V CDR1 and CDR2: MDHEN, SYDVKM. The CDR3 totals 16 residues. Deletions cut 6 bases from V and 4 bases from J, with 22 bases between. CDR3 nucleotides: TGTGCCAGCAGGAGTTCGGGAAGGAGGGGCTCTTACGAGCAGTACTTC. It specifies CASRSSGRRGSYEQYF.

This clone was counted between two and nine times. V is TRBV6-1 and J is TRBJ2-2; 8 bases align to TRBD1. The CDR3 has 17 amino acids. The V gene's germline CDR1 is MNHNS and CDR2 SASEGT. V gave up 4 bases and J gave up 1 base; unmatched junction bases: 8. Here the CDR3 reads CASSVPLGQGNTGELFF. The CDR3 DNA reads TGTGCCAGCAGTGTTCCCCTCGGACAGGGGAACACCGGGGAGCTGTTTTTT.

The chain joins TRBV15 to TRBJ1-4, with TRBD1 matching over 9 bases. Per the germline V gene, CDR1 is LNHNV and CDR2 is YYDKDF (reference sequence). CDR3 size: 15 residues. V lost 0 bases and J lost 6; bases outside the gene matches: 2. The CDR3 nucleotides read TGTGCCACCAGCAGAGAGGGACAGGGTTATGAAAAACTGTTTTTT. Translating it yields CATSREGQGYEKLFF.

This clone was seen a single time. The chain uses TRBV6-5 and TRBJ2-1, with TRBD2 matching over 12 bases. CDR1 MNHEY and CDR2 SVGAGI come from the germline V gene. The junction had 3 bases not matched to a gene; V was cut back by 9 bases and J by 3 bases. The CDR3 spans 14 residues. DNA of the CDR3: TGTGCCAGTCAACTAGCGGGGGGCTACAATGAGCAGTTCTTC. Translation gives CASQLAGGYNEQFF.

V and J are TRBV19 and TRBJ1-1; a weak D match, TRBD1 (5 bases). V lost 5 bases and J lost 1, with 8 bases in between. Germline V CDR1 and CDR2: LNHDA, SQIVND (reference sequence). The CDR3 extends over 13 amino acids. The CDR3 region is CASSGGGNTEAFF. The DNA of the CDR3 is TGTGCCAGTAGTGGCGGGGGGAACACTGAAGCTTTCTTT.

V is TRBV7-2 and J is TRBJ1-5; no reliable D call. V was clipped by 5 bases and J by 9 bases, with 20 bases between them. This CDR3 has 15 residues. Per germline, CDR1 SGHTA and CDR2 FQGNSA. The CDR3 reads CASSGGRQALRPQHF. CDR3 DNA sequence: TGTGCCAGCAGCGGAGGGCGGCAGGCACTCAGGCCCCAGCATTTT.

J is TRBJ1-6 and V is TRBV7-2, with D hard to call. The CDR3 is made up of 15 amino acids. CDR1 and CDR2 (germline): SGHTA, FQGNSA. V lost 1 base and J lost 10, with 14 bases in between. The CDR3: CASSLDGRSGSPLHF. The DNA for the CDR3 is TGTGCCAGCAGCTTAGACGGCCGATCGGGGTCACCCCTCCACTTT.

This clone was detected once. The chain joins TRBV7-2 to TRBJ1-5, with 8 bases that match TRBD1. CDR1 and CDR2 from the germline V gene are SGHTA and FQGNSA. CDR3 size: 14 residues. Trimming cost V 5 bases and J 9 bases; bases outside gene matches: 9. The CDR3 DNA sequence: TGTGCCAGCAGCGCGGGGACAGGCATCGGGCCCCAGCATTTT. Its protein is CASSAGTGIGPQHF.

DNA of the CDR3: TGTGCCAGTAGTATGGGAGGCAGGGGGCGCCGTGCAGGCTACACCTTC. Amino acid sequence: CASSMGGRGRRAGYTF. This rearrangement joins TRBV19 to TRBJ1-2; 8 bases line up with TRBD1. The CDR3 has 16 amino acids. The V segment lost 3 bases and the J segment 8 bases; nucleotides outside the gene matches: 14. Germline CDR1 LNHDA, CDR2 SQIVND (reference sequence).

V usage is TRBV30 and J usage is TRBJ1-6; no reliable D call. Trimming took off 4 bases at V and 6 bases at J, with 13 bases between the two ends. CDR1 and CDR2 (germline): GTSNPN, SVGIG (reference sequence). CDR3 size: 14 residues. CDR3 protein: CAWTGRGLNSPLHF. The CDR3 DNA follows: TGTGCCTGGACCGGCCGGGGTCTTAATTCACCCCTCCACTTT.

The chain carries TRBV9 and TRBJ2-5, with TRBD2 as a possible D gene (5 bases). Germline V gives CDR1 SGDLS, CDR2 YYNGEE. The V and J ends lost 1 base and 1 base respectively, with 5 bases between them. This CDR3 is built from 13 residues. The CDR3 spells CASSVTSQETQYF. The DNA for the CDR3 is TGTGCCAGCAGCGTAACTAGCCAAGAGACCCAGTACTTC. Full variable domain (rest looked up from reference TRBV9 and TRBJ2-5): DSGVTQTPKHLITATGQRVTLRCSPRSGDLSVYWYQQSLDQGLQFLIQYYNGEERAKGNILERFSAQQFPDLHSELNLSSLELGDSALYFCASSVTSQETQYFGPGTRLLVL.

This clone was seen a single time. The chain couples TRBV6-5 to TRBJ2-7; weak D call: TRBD2 (6 bases). The V gene lost 10 bases and the J gene lost 6 bases, with 19 bases spanning the gap. CDR3 size: 13 residues. Looked up from germline, CDR1 is MNHEY and CDR2 is SVGAGI. The CDR3 DNA follows: TGTGCCACCAAGCGGGCGTCCTGGTCCGAGCAGTACTTC. It is translated as CATKRASWSEQYF.

This CDR3 reads CASSIVGLEGNYGYTF. The CDR3 coding sequence is TGTGCCAGTAGTATAGTAGGTTTAGAGGGTAACTATGGCTACACCTTC. The chain combines TRBV19 with TRBJ1-2, with unresolved D. Germline-derived CDR1 and CDR2 are LNHDA and SQIVND (reference sequence). This CDR3 region has 16 residues. Trimming left V 1 base short and J 1 base short, with 13 bases between.

The V and J genes are TRBV19 and TRBJ1-2; D may be TRBD1 (6 bases). V lost 5 bases, J lost 5 bases, and 15 bases lay in between. The CDR3 consists of 14 residues. Germline V gene lookup returns CDR1 LNHDA and CDR2 SQIVND (reference sequence). Here the CDR3 reads CASSSRTAIYGYTF. CDR3 nucleotide sequence: TGTGCCAGTAGTTCCCGGACAGCCATTTATGGCTACACCTTC.